One and the same sample provided the 15 T cell receptor beta chains below, sequenced in a study of cytomegalovirus exposure and HLA in healthy donors. Here immunoSEQ multiplex PCR was the method, and the copy in TCRdb shows in-frame clones only, minus some. The sample records roughly 190,000 clones, more than 75% being singletons. What was sequenced was PBMCs. The receptor source for this set is a man aged 25-40 years in good health and CMV-seropositive.

The V gene is TRBV6-6, the J gene TRBJ2-7, with D unresolved. This CDR3 is 11 amino acids long. The germline V gene encodes CDR1 MNHNY and CDR2 SVGAGI (reference sequence). The germline V and J ends were trimmed by 5 bases and 9 bases, with 11 bases remaining between them. CDR3 in amino acids: CASSPDMGQYF. The DNA of the CDR3 is TGTGCCAGCAGTCCTGATATGGGGCAGTACTTC.

This chain connects TRBV30 to TRBJ1-1; 10 nucleotides align to TRBD1. The trim removed 3 bases at V and 6 bases at J, leaving 4 bases unmatched. Germline CDR1 GTSNPN, CDR2 SVGIG (reference sequence). The CDR3 loop spans 13 amino acids. CDR3 in DNA: TGTGCCTGGAGGATGGACAGGGGGGCTGAAGCTTTCTTT. This translates into CAWRMDRGAEAFF.

The chain uses TRBV25-1 and TRBJ1-2; the D gene is possibly TRBD1 (5 bases). Trimming pared 5 bases from V and 4 bases from J, leaving 14 bases between. Germline V gives CDR1 MGHDK, CDR2 SYGVNS. The CDR3 is made up of 14 amino acids. The CDR3 DNA sequence: TGTGCCAGCAGTAGGGGCAGGAGCTCCTATGGCTACACCTTC. Amino acid sequence: CASSRGRSSYGYTF.

V usage is TRBV4-1 and J usage is TRBJ1-5; D ambiguous. Trimming cost V 5 bases and J 4 bases, with 9 bases left between them. The CDR3 length is 13 residues. Looked up from germline, CDR1 is MGHRA and CDR2 is YSYEKL. CDR3 nucleotide sequence: TGCGCCAGCAGCACTCGCGGGAATCAGCCCCAGCATTTT. It translates to CASSTRGNQPQHF.

This clone occurred once. V gene TRBV28 combines with J gene TRBJ2-7, with a possible D match to TRBD1 (5 bases). The CDR3 length is 13 residues. V was clipped by 3 bases and J by 2 bases, with 8 bases between them. Looked up from germline, CDR1 is MDHEN and CDR2 is SYDVKM. The DNA of the CDR3 is TGTGCCAGCAGTTTGGGGCAGCCCTACGAGCAGTACTTC. This encodes CASSLGQPYEQYF.

The V call is TRBV12-5, the J call TRBJ1-5, with TRBD1 identical over 10 bases. V shed 5 bases, J shed 7 bases, and the junction held 8 bases outside the gene matches. Looked up from germline, CDR1 is LGHNT and CDR2 is FRNRAP. This CDR3 contains 15 residues. The CDR3 DNA is TGTGCTAGTGGTACGGGACAGGGGAGAGGACAGCCCCAGCATTTT. Translation: CASGTGQGRGQPQHF.

The chain links TRBV11-2 to TRBJ1-5; D is unclear. The CDR3 loop spans 14 amino acids. V lost 3 bases to trimming and J lost 2 bases, with 8 bases between them. Germline CDR1 and CDR2: SGHAT and FQNNGV. The CDR3 sequence: CASSFGQGNQPQHF. For the CDR3, the DNA is TGTGCCAGCAGCTTCGGGCAGGGCAATCAGCCCCAGCATTTT. Full variable domain (remainder filled in from reference TRBV11-2 and TRBJ1-5): EAGVAQSPRYKIIEKRQSVAFWCNPISGHATLYWYQQILGQGPKLLIQFQNNGVVDDSQLPKDRFSAERLKGVDSTLKIQPAKLEDSAVYLCASSFGQGNQPQHFGDGTRLSIL.

The chain employs TRBV11-2 and TRBJ2-2; 7 nucleotides agree with TRBD1. V gave up 2 bases and J gave up 1 base; unmatched junction bases: 1. The CDR3 totals 15 residues. Germline CDR1 and CDR2: SGHAT and FQNNGV. CDR3 protein: CASSLQGENTGELFF. Written as DNA, the CDR3 is TGTGCCAGCAGCTTACAGGGGGAGAACACCGGGGAGCTGTTTTTT.

The V gene is TRBV9, the J gene TRBJ1-1, with D perhaps matching TRBD1 (5 bases). Germline CDR1 reads SGDLS; CDR2 reads YYNGEE. The CDR3 extends over 13 amino acids. The ends were cut back, 6 bases at V and 0 bases at J, with 9 bases in the middle. CDR3 nucleotide sequence: TGTGCCAGCAATGGGGGTATGAACACTGAAGCTTTCTTT. Protein: CASNGGMNTEAFF.

The chain is built from TRBV5-4 and TRBJ2-7; possible D gene TRBD2, 5 bases. From germline, CDR1 is SGHNT and CDR2 YYREEE (reference sequence). Trimming pared 1 base from V and 6 bases from J, leaving 14 bases between. The CDR3 is 14 residues long. CDR3 sequence: CASSLRGTHAEQYF. The DNA for the CDR3 is TGTGCCAGCAGCTTGCGGGGAACTCACGCCGAGCAGTACTTC.

This clone has only a few counts. The rearrangement links TRBV12-5 to TRBJ2-2; TRBD2 aligns across 8 bases. The germline V gene encodes CDR1 LGHNT and CDR2 FRNRAP. J lost 4 bases, V lost 0 bases, and 4 bases had no gene match. The CDR3 is made up of 16 amino acids. CDR3 in amino acids: CASGLVSGGVTGELFF. The CDR3, as DNA: TGTGCTAGTGGTTTGGTCTCCGGGGGGGTCACCGGGGAGCTGTTTTTT.

The chain joins TRBV20-1 to TRBJ1-1; weak D call: TRBD1 (6 bases). The CDR3 sequence is 10 residues long. V was trimmed by 6 bases and J by 11 bases, leaving 13 bases between them. Per the germline V gene, CDR1 is DFQATT and CDR2 is SNEGSKA (reference sequence). CDR3 sequence (DNA): TGCAGTGCCCTGGGGGCCGTGGCTTTCTTT. This gives the protein CSALGAVAFF.

The chain carries TRBV19 and TRBJ2-1, with 7 bases matching TRBD2. The V segment lost 4 bases and the J segment 2 bases; nucleotides outside the gene matches: 8. In germline, CDR1 is LNHDA, CDR2 SQIVND (reference sequence). This CDR3 is built from 16 residues. CDR3 sequence: CASSTIAGSAYNEQFF. The CDR3 nucleotides read TGTGCCAGTAGTACCATAGCGGGTTCAGCCTACAATGAGCAGTTCTTC.

As to this clone: This sample includes further DNA sequences coding for the same CDR3. This chain connects TRBV28 to TRBJ2-7; D may be TRBD1 (6 bases). The length of the CDR3 is 13 residues. Trimming cost V 6 bases and J 1 base, with 10 bases left between them. Germline assignment: CDR1 MDHEN and CDR2 SYDVKM. CDR3 nucleotide sequence: TGTGCCAGCAGGACAGGTGGGTCCTACGAGCAGTACTTC. This encodes CASRTGGSYEQYF.

The chain carries TRBV15 and TRBJ2-1; 15 positions match TRBD2. Germline lookup yields CDR1 LNHNV and CDR2 YYDKDF (reference sequence). With V trimmed by 3 bases and J by 7 bases, 10 bases remained unmatched. This CDR3 contains 18 residues. The CDR3 reads CATSSLGTSGRLVNEQFF. The CDR3, as DNA: TGTGCCACCAGCAGCCTCGGGACTAGCGGGAGGTTAGTGAATGAGCAGTTCTTC.